Listed here is a single T cell receptor (beta chain). The data derive from a study of T-cell reconstitution after alpha-beta-depleted transplantation in children. Library preparation (for TCRbeta) was performed with unique molecular identifiers. TCRdb re-called the PCR reads with MiXCR, one entry per CDR3 protein. The sample lists about 230,000 distinct CDR3 sequences, approximately 9.8% occurring once. This CDR3 is built from 12 residues. Looked up from germline, CDR1 is SNHLY and CDR2 is FYNNEI. V was shortened by 2 bases and J by 6 bases, with 7 bases between the two germline ends. The source material was PBMCs from the stem cell graft donor, sampled from the stem cell graft. This rearrangement joins TRBV2 to TRBJ2-5; D ambiguous. This TCR derives from a human donor who donated a stem cell graft to a child with SCID. The CDR3 DNA sequence: TGTGCCAGCAGTGAAAACCCGCAGACCCAGTACTTC. This encodes CASSENPQTQYF. The whole variable domain, filled in from reference TRBV2 and TRBJ2-5, reads EPEVTQTPSHQVTQMGQEVILRCVPISNHLYFYWYRQILGQKVEFLVSFYNNEISEKSEIFDDQFSVERPDGSNFTLKIRSTKLEDSAMYFCASSENPQTQYFGPGTRLLVL.